Below are 6 T cell receptor delta chains sequenced from a single sample in a study of γδ T cells in repeated Plasmodium falciparum infection. With CATT, TCRdb re-called clones from the multiplex PCR reads. The sample carries 70,000 to 95,000 delta-chain clones, about 1.5% recorded once. Bulk repertoires came from Vgamma9/Vdelta2+ or Vdelta2-negative gammadelta T cells flow-sorted from PBMC. The sequenced sample was gamma-delta T cells from blood. All receptors come from a pool of human donors (malaria-infected and uninfected, not separated).

Comments on this clone: A far larger clone is one base from this, pointing to a likely read error. This chain joins TRDV2 and TRDJ2; no clear D gene. Matching the DNA to germline supplied the J gene, which TCRdb does not give. The CDR3 extends over 15 amino acids. Germline values: CDR1 GEAIGNYY, CDR2 EKD. The CDR3 nucleotides are TGCGCCTGTGACACCGGTAGTGGGTCAACAGCACAACTCTTCTTT. Protein product: CACDTGSGSTAQLFF.

This clone was observed many times. One base separates it from a far larger clone, so it is likely a read error. The chain has TRDV2 and TRDJ3; D remains ambiguous. Trimming pared 0 bases from V and 0 bases from J, leaving 8 bases between. This CDR3 is 17 amino acids long. Germline V gene lookup returns CDR1 GEAIGNYY and CDR2 EKD. The CDR3 loop reads CACDTWESSWDTRQMFF. The DNA of the CDR3 is TGTGCCTGTGACACCTGGGAGAGCTCCTGGGACACCCGACAGATGTTTTTC.

With respect to this clone: The protein that TCRdb holds for this DNA derives from a much larger clone and differs from the translated DNA at residue 8, which likely indicates a read error; the protein shown here is translated from the DNA. V usage is TRDV1 and J usage is TRDJ1, with a tentative D call TRDD3 (5 bases). TCRdb leaves out the J gene; it was filled in here by matching the DNA to germline. Deletions cut 4 bases from V and 2 bases from J, with 11 bases between. Per the germline V gene, CDR1 is TSWWSYY and CDR2 is QGS. CDR3 size: 14 residues. CDR3 protein: CALGVGGMTDKLIF. CDR3 nucleotides: TGTGCTCTTGGGGTAGGAGGGATGACCGATAAACTCATCTTT.

A remark on this clone: TCRdb has a much larger clone's protein, which differs at residue 22 from the translation of this DNA, likely because of a read error; what is shown is the protein translated from the DNA. The rearrangement uses TRDV1 and TRDJ1; TRDD3 matches at 8 bases. Germline CDR1 TSWWSYY, CDR2 QGS. The CDR3 spans 24 residues. The CDR3: CALGELRVFTWAGWGYRLTDKPIF. The CDR3 nucleotides are TGTGCTCTTGGGGAACTTAGAGTCTTCACCTGGGCAGGATGGGGATACAGGCTCACCGATAAACCCATCTTT.

As concerns this clone: The protein that TCRdb holds for this DNA derives from a much larger clone and differs from the translated DNA at residue 18, which likely indicates a read error; the protein shown here is translated from the DNA. The rearrangement links TRDV1 to TRDJ1; 9 bases map to TRDD3. The CDR3 contains 20 residues. Germline V lookup: CDR1 TSWWSYY, CDR2 QGS. CDR3 sequence: CALGELTSWGICPYTDKPIF. DNA of the CDR3: TGTGCTCTTGGGGAACTAACCTCTTGGGGGATATGCCCCTACACCGATAAACCCATCTTT.

This clone was seen a handful of times. The protein TCRdb gives is from a much larger clone and does not agree with this DNA's translation at residue 6, likely a read error; the protein shown here comes from the DNA. V and J are TRDV1 and TRDJ1; 13 bases map to TRDD3. Germline matching of the DNA provided the J gene here, since TCRdb leaves it blank. CDR3 size: 27 residues. The V gene's germline CDR1 is TSWWSYY and CDR2 QGS. V lost 3 bases and J lost 0; bases outside the gene matches: 34. Here the CDR3 DNA reads TGTGCTCTTGGGGAGGTATTACGACTGGGGGATACGCGTATATACGGTGGTTTAGCGGTGTACACCGATAAACTCATCTTT. This translates into CALGEVLRLGDTRIYGGLAVYTDKLIF.